These 11 T cell receptor beta chains share one sample of origin, sequenced in a study of blood T cells in healthy people across ages. Then a second PCR, running about 6 to 12 cycles, was carried out with a sample-barcoded 5' primer and a J-beta primer mix. TCRdb processed the 5' RACE reads anew with MiXCR; each CDR3 protein has one entry. The sample has approximately 1.5 million distinct CDR3 sequences; roughly two fifths are singletons. The sample taken for sequencing was blood. The receptor source for this set is a woman aged 18-29 years in good health.

The chain employs TRBV18 and TRBJ2-1; perhaps TRBD2 as D (7 bases). Trimming pared 3 bases from V and 4 bases from J, leaving 16 bases between. This CDR3 region has 16 residues. Germline CDR1 is KGHSH and CDR2 is LQKENI. CDR3 sequence: CASSPPLKGGYNEQFF. The CDR3 DNA reads TGTGCCAGCTCACCGCCCTTGAAGGGGGGGTACAATGAGCAGTTCTTC.

This chain links TRBV3-1 with TRBJ2-5; 12 bases fit TRBD2. The CDR3 contains 16 residues. With 1 base clipped from V and 11 bases from J, the junction kept 11 bases outside the gene matches. Looked up from germline, CDR1 is LGHDT and CDR2 is YNNKEL (reference sequence). CDR3 DNA: TGTGCCAGCAGCCAAGTTCCTAGCGGGAGGGATAATGAGCAGTACTTC. Its protein product is CASSQVPSGRDNEQYF.

V usage is TRBV28 and J usage is TRBJ2-5; 11 bases map to TRBD2. The J segment lost 2 bases and the V segment lost 7 bases, leaving 6 bases of the junction unmatched. Germline loops: CDR1 MDHEN, CDR2 SYDVKM. The CDR3 length is 15 residues. CDR3 protein: CASTLAGGIQETQYF. In nucleotides, the CDR3 is TGTGCCAGCACCCTAGCGGGAGGAATACAAGAGACCCAGTACTTC. The variable domain in full, with the rest retrieved from reference TRBV28 and TRBJ2-5, is DVKVTQSSRYLVKRTGEKVFLECVQDMDHENMFWYRQDPGLGLRLIYFSYDVKMKEKGDIPEGYSVSREKKERFSLILESASTNQTSMYLCASTLAGGIQETQYFGPGTRLLVL.

J is TRBJ2-4 and V is TRBV13, with 8 bases that match TRBD2. The last part of the DNA fits TRBJ2-5 better; the J call may be wrong. Germline V gives CDR1 PRHDT, CDR2 FYEKMQ (reference sequence). The CDR3 sequence is 16 residues long. The CDR3 nucleotides are TGTGCCAGCAGCTCGAGACTAGCGAGGGGCCAAGAGACCCAGTACTTC. Protein: CASSSRLARGQETQYF.

The table lists this clonotype with a few counts. The chain couples TRBV4-1 to TRBJ2-6, with no clear D. The CDR3 has 18 amino acids. Trimming removed 4 bases at V and 2 bases at J, with 18 bases between. Looked up from germline, CDR1 is MGHRA and CDR2 is YSYEKL. The DNA of the CDR3 is TGCGCCAGCAGCCTACGTATAGGGCGGTTGGCTGGGGCCAACGTCCTGACTTTC. Translated, it gives CASSLRIGRLAGANVLTF.

This clonotype was detected only a few times. The genes are TRBV12-3 or TRBV12-4 and TRBJ2-7; D unclear. The V and J ends lost 3 bases and 3 bases respectively, with 15 bases between them. The CDR3 extends over 15 amino acids. CDR3 DNA sequence: TGTGCCAGCAGTTTCAGCCCAATAGCAGTCTACGAGCAGTACTTC. Its translation: CASSFSPIAVYEQYF.

This clonotype was counted ten times or more. The rearrangement links TRBV9 to TRBJ2-3; tentatively, D is TRBD1 or TRBD2 (5 bases each). V lost 0 bases, J lost 6 bases, and 8 bases lay in between. CDR1 SGDLS and CDR2 YYNGEE come from the germline V gene. This CDR3 is built from 13 residues. The CDR3 nucleotides read TGTGCCAGCAGCGTAGCTTGGGGGGATACGCAGTATTTT. Translating it yields CASSVAWGDTQYF.

This clonotype was seen a handful of times. The CDR3 bases are TGTGCCAGCAAGGACACTGAAGCTTTCTTT. It encodes CASKDTEAFF. The chain employs TRBV7-9 and TRBJ1-1; D not resolved. V lost 7 bases and J lost 3, with 3 bases in between. The CDR3 covers 10 residues. Germline V gives CDR1 SEHNR, CDR2 FQNEAQ (reference sequence).

Points on this clonotype: Just one base apart from a much larger clone, this may be a read error. This chain joins TRBV4-3 and TRBJ2-1, with a weak D call TRBD2 (6 bases). The CDR3 is 15 amino acids. V lost 3 bases and J 0 bases, leaving 9 bases between the germline ends. Germline-derived CDR1 and CDR2 are LGHNA and YSLEER. The CDR3 region is CASSHDGSSYNEQFF. DNA for the CDR3: TGCGCCAGCAGCCACGACGGGAGCTCCTACAATGAGCAGTTCTTC.

This chain links TRBV5-1 with TRBJ2-5; TRBD2 is a possible D gene (6 bases). The CDR3 runs 15 residues. Germline V gene lookup returns CDR1 SGHRS and CDR2 YFSETQ. V was pared by 4 bases and J by 11 bases, with 24 bases between. The CDR3 nucleotides are TGCGCCAGCAGCCGGACTAAGCGACTATACAATGAGCAGTACTTC. Translated: CASSRTKRLYNEQYF.

This clonotype has only a few counts. The chain combines TRBV2 with TRBJ2-5; maybe TRBD2 (5 bases). CDR1 and CDR2 from the germline V gene are SNHLY and FYNNEI. The CDR3 loop spans 15 amino acids. Trimming removed 2 bases from V and 3 bases from J, with 13 bases in between. CDR3 sequence reads: CASSEKSSWKETQYF. The CDR3 nucleotides are TGTGCCAGCAGTGAAAAGTCTAGCTGGAAAGAGACCCAGTACTTC.